The clone carrying this T cell receptor (beta chain) has a handful of counts. As yet, its antigen is unknown. In TCRdb, the reads were re-called with MiXCR into one record per CDR3 protein. Of approximately 120,000 distinct CDR3 sequences detected, more than 30% appear once; the ten largest clones hold around 54%. This entry belongs to a study of T cell repertoires in cytomegalovirus infection. Study in general: Public TCR beta signature analysis indicated the presence of both CMV infection and matching HLA type.

The study's findings and limits: Cumulative public TCR beta family frequency identified CMV carriers with the relevant HLA. HLA-C-restricted CMV-specific TCR beta clonotypes prevailed in the ex vivo response.

The CDR3 runs 14 residues. Germline trimming cut 4 bases from V and 2 bases from J; bases unmatched to any gene: 7. Germline assignment: CDR1 SQVTM and CDR2 ANQGSEA. The receptor's source is a human donor in good health (CMV status not recorded). Some clones in this sample may be carry-over from other donors' samples. The V and J genes are TRBV29-1 and TRBJ1-2, with 7 positions matching TRBD1. This specimen consisted of CD8+ T cells from cultured PBMCs, obtained from culture after CMV antigen stimulation. CDR3 residues: CSVGSGQENYGYTF. In nucleotides, the CDR3 is TGCAGCGTTGGCTCCGGACAGGAAAACTATGGCTACACCTTC.